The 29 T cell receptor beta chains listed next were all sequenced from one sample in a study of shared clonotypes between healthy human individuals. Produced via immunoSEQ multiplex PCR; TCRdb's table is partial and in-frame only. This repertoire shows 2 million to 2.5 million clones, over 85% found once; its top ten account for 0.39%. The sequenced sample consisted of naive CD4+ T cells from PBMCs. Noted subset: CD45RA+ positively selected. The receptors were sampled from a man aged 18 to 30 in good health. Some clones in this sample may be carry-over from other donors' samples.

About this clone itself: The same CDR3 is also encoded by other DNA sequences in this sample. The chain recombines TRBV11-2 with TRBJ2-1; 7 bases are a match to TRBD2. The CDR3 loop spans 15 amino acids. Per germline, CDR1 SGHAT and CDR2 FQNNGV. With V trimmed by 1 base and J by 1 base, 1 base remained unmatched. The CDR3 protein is CASSLGAGSYNEQFF. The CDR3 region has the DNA TGTGCCAGCAGCTTAGGAGCGGGATCCTACAATGAGCAGTTCTTC.

This CDR3 is CASSVQGFSGEKLFF. Written as DNA, the CDR3 is TGTGCCAGCAGTGTACAGGGTTTTTCCGGTGAAAAACTGTTTTTT. The chain links TRBV6-1 to TRBJ1-4, with a possible D match to TRBD1 (6 bases). Trimming pared 4 bases from V and 7 bases from J, leaving 16 bases between. The CDR3 totals 15 residues. CDR1 is MNHNS and CDR2 is SASEGT in the germline V gene.

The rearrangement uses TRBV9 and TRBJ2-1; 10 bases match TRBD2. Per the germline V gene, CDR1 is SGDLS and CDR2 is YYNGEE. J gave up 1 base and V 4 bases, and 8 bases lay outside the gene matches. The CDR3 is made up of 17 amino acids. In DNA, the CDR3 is TGTGCCAGCAGCAAGGGGCTAGCGGGAGCGTCCTACAATGAGCAGTTCTTC. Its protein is CASSKGLAGASYNEQFF.

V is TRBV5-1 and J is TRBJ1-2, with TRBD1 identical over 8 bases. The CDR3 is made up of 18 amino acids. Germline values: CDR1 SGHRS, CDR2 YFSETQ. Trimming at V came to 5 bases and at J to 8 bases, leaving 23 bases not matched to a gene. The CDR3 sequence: CASRSDRGGRNSGIGYTF. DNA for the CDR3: TGCGCCAGCAGATCCGACAGGGGAGGTCGGAATTCGGGAATCGGCTACACCTTC.

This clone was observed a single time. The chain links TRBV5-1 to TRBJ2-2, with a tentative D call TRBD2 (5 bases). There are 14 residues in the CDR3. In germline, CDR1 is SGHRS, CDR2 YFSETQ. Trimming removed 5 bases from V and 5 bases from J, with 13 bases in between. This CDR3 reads CASSFSPGTGELFF. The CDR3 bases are TGCGCCAGCAGTTTTTCTCCGGGAACCGGGGAGCTGTTTTTT.

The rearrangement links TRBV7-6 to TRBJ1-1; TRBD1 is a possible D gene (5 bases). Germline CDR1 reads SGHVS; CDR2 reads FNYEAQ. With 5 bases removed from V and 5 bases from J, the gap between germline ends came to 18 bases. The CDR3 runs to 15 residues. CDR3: CASSAISGGGTEAFF. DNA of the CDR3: TGTGCCAGCAGCGCCATTTCGGGGGGAGGTACTGAAGCTTTCTTT.

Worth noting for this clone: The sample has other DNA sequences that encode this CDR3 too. The CDR3: CASSLVVRSTDTQYF. CDR3 coding DNA: TGCGCCAGCAGCTTGGTTGTTCGGAGCACAGATACGCAGTATTTT. The gene calls are TRBV5-1 and TRBJ2-3; no firm D call. Germline loops: CDR1 SGHRS, CDR2 YFSETQ. This CDR3 region has 15 residues. V dropped 0 bases and J dropped 0 bases, with 8 bases sitting between them.

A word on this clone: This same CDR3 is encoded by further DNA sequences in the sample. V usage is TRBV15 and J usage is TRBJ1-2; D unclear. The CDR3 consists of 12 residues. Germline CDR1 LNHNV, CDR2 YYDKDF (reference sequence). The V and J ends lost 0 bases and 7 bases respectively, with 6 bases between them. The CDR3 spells CATSRDRRGYTF. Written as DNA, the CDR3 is TGTGCCACCAGCAGAGATCGCCGTGGCTACACCTTC. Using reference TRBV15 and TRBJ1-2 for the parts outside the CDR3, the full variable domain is DAMVIQNPRYQVTQFGKPVTLSCSQTLNHNVMYWYQQKSSQAPKLLFHYYDKDFNNEADTPDNFQSRRPNTSFCFLDIRSPGLGDTAMYLCATSRDRRGYTFGSGTRLTVV.

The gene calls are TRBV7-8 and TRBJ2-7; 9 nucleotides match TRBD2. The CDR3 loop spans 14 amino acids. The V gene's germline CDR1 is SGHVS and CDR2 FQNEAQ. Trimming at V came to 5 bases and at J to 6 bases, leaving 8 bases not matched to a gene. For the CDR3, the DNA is TGTGCCAGCAGCCTGCGGGAGGGGAGTAGCGAGCAGTACTTC. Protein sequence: CASSLREGSSEQYF. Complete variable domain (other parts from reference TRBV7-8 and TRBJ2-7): GAGVSQSPRYKVAKRGQDVALRCDPISGHVSLFWYQQALGQGPEFLTYFQNEAQLDKSGLPSDRFFAERPEGSVSTLKIQRTQQEDSAVYLCASSLREGSSEQYFGPGTRLTVT.

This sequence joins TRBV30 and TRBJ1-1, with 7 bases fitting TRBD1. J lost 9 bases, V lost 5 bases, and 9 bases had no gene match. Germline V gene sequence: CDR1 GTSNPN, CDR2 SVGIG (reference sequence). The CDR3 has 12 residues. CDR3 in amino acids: CAWGEGAGKAFF. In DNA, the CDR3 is TGTGCCTGGGGGGAGGGGGCAGGGAAAGCTTTCTTT.

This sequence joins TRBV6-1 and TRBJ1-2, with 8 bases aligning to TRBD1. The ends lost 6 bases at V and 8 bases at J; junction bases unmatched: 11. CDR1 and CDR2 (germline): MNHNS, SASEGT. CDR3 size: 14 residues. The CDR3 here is CASRVWQGARGYTF. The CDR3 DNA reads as TGTGCCAGCAGAGTTTGGCAGGGGGCTAGGGGCTACACCTTC.

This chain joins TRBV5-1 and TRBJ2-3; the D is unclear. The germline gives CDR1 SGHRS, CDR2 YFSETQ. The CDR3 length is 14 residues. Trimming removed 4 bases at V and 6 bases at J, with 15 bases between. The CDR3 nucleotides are TGCGCCAGCAGCCCTGCCGCGGTTATGGATACGCAGTATTTT. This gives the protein CASSPAAVMDTQYF. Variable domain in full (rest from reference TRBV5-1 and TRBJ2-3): KAGVTQTPRYLIKTRGQQVTLSCSPISGHRSVSWYQQTPGQGLQFLFEYFSETQRNKGNFPGRFSGRQFSNSRSEMNVSTLELGDSALYLCASSPAAVMDTQYFGPGTRLTVL.

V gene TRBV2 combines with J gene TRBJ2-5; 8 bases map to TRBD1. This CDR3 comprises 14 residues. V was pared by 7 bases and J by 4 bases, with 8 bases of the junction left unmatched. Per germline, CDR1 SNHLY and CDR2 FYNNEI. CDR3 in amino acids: CASKLQGGLETQYF. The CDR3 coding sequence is TGTGCCAGCAAATTACAGGGGGGTCTAGAGACCCAGTACTTC.

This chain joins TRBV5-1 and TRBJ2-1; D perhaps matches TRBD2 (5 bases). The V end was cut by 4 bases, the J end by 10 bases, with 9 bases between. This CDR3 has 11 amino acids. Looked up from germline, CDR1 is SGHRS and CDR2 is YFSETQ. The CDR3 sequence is CASSAQREQFF. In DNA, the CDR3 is TGCGCCAGCAGCGCCCAGCGGGAGCAGTTCTTC.

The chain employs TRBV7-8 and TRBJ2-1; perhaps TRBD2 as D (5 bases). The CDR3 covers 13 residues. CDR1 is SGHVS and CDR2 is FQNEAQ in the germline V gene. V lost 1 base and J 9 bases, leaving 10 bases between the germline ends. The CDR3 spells CASSLVVSGEQFF. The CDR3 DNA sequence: TGTGCCAGCAGCTTAGTGGTGAGCGGTGAGCAGTTCTTC.

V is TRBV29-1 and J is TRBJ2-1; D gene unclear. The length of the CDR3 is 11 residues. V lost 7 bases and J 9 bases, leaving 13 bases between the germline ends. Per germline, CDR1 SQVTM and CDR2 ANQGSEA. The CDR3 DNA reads TGCAGCGCTTCGTCAATTGGTGAGCAGTTCTTC. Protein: CSASSIGEQFF.

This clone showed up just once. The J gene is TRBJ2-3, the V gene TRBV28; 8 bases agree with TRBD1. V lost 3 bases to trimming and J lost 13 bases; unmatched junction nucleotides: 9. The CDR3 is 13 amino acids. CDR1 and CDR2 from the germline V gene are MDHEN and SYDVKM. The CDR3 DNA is TGTGCCAGCAGTTTGACAGGGGCCCCGTTGAAGTATTTT. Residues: CASSLTGAPLKYF.

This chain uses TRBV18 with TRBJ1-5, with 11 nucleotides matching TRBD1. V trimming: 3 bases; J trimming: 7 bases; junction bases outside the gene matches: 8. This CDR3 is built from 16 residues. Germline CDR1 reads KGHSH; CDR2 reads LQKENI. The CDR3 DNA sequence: TGTGCCAGCTCACCGCGAAGGACAGGGGGCGAACAGCCCCAGCATTTT. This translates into CASSPRRTGGEQPQHF.

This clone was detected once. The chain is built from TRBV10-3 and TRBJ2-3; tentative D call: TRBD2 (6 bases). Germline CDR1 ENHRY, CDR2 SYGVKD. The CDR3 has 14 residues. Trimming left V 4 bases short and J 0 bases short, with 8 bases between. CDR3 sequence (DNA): TGTGCCATCAGTGTGGCGGGAAGCACAGATACGCAGTATTTT. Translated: CAISVAGSTDTQYF.

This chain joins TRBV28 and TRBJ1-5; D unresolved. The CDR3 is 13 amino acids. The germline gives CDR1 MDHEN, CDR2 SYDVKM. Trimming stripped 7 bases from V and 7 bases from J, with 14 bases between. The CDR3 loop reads CASISGFEQPQHF. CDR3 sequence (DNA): TGTGCCAGCATCTCGGGGTTCGAACAGCCCCAGCATTTT.

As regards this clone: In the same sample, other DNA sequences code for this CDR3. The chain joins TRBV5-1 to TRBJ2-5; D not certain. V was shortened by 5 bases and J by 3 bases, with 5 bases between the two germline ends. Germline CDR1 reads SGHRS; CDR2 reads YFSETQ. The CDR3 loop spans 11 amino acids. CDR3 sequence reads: CASRAEETQYF. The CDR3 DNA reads TGCGCCAGCAGGGCTGAAGAGACCCAGTACTTC. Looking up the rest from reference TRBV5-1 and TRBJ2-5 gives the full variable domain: KAGVTQTPRYLIKTRGQQVTLSCSPISGHRSVSWYQQTPGQGLQFLFEYFSETQRNKGNFPGRFSGRQFSNSRSEMNVSTLELGDSALYLCASRAEETQYFGPGTRLLVL.

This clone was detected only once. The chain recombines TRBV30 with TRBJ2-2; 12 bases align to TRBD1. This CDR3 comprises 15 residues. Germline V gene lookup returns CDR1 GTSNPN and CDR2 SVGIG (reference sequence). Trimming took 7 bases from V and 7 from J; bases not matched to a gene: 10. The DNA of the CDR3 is TGTGCCTTGCACCGGGACAGGGGGCTTGTCGGGGAGCTGTTTTTT. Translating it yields CALHRDRGLVGELFF.

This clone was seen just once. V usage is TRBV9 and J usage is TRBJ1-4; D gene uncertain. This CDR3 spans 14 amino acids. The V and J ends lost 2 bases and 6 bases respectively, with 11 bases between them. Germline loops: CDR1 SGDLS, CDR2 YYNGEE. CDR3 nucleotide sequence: TGTGCCAGCAGCGTGAGCCCAAGGGATGAAAAACTGTTTTTT. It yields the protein CASSVSPRDEKLFF.

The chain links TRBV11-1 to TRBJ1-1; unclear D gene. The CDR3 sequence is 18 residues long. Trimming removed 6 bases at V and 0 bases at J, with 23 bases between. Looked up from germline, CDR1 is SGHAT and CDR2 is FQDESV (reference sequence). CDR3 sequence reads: CASRRVGRPGRLNTEAFF. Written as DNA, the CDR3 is TGTGCCAGCAGAAGAGTAGGACGCCCGGGCCGACTGAACACTGAAGCTTTCTTT.

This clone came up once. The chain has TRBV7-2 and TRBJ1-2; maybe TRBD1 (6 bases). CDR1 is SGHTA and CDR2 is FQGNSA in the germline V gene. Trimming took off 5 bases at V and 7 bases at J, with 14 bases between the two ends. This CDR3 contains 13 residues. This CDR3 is CASSQGQLAGYTF. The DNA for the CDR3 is TGTGCCAGCAGCCAAGGACAGCTCGCTGGCTACACCTTC.

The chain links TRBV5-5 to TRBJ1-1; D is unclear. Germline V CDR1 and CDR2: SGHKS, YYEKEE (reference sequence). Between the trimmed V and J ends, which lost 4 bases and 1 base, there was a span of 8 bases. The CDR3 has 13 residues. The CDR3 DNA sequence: TGTGCCAGCAGCGTGATTACGAACACTGAAGCTTTCTTT. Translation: CASSVITNTEAFF.

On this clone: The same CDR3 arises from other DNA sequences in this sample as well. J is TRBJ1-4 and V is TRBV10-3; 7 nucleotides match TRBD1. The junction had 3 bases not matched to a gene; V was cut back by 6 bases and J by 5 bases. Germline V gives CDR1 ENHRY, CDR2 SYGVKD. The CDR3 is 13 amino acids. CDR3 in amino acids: CAIRRGPNEKLFF. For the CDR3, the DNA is TGTGCCATCAGGAGGGGGCCAAATGAAAAACTGTTTTTT.

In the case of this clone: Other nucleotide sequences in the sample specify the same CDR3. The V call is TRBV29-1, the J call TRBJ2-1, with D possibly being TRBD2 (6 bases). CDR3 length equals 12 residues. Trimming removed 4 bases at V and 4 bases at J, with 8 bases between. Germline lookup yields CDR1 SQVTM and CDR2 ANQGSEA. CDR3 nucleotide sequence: TGCAGCGTTGGGAGGGGATACAATGAGCAGTTCTTC. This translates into CSVGRGYNEQFF.

CDR3 nucleotides: TGTGCCTCCGAGGAGGTGGCCCACACTGAAGCTTTCTTT. This codes for CASEEVAHTEAFF. The J gene is TRBJ1-1, the V gene TRBV28, with D unclear. Germline assignment: CDR1 MDHEN and CDR2 SYDVKM. This CDR3 contains 13 residues. V dropped 11 bases and J dropped 3 bases, with 16 bases sitting between them.